Listed below are T cell receptor beta chains from one sample, sequenced in a study of T-cell reconstitution after alpha-beta-depleted transplantation in children. Each CDR3 protein gets one entry after TCRdb re-called the PCR reads with MiXCR. The table lists some 300,000 distinct CDR3 sequences, roughly 8.2% of them singletons. This sample comprised peripheral blood, obtained 360 days after TCRalphabeta/CD19-depleted stem cell transplant. These receptors were collected from a female patient aged 2-15 years who had a stem cell transplant for Fanconi anemia, so the T cells may come from the graft donor. Both conserved end residues are part of each CDR3. The D gene is left open where the match is weak. The listing skips clone size in some rows; elsewhere it reads once, few, many or a size class.

TRBV28,TRBJ2-2,TRBD1,many,CASSFRGLTGELFF,TGTGCCAGCAGTTTCAGGGGGCTTACCGGGGAGCTGTTTTTT
TRBV24-1,TRBJ1-2,TRBD1,NA,CATSVPGQGANNYGYTF,TGTGCCACCAGTGTTCCGGGACAGGGGGCTAATAACTATGGCTACACCTTC
TRBV5-1,TRBJ2-1,NA,few,CASRALVRLDEQFF,TGCGCCAGCAGGGCGCTAGTTCGACTGGATGAGCAGTTCTTC
TRBV19,TRBJ1-5,NA,NA,CASSTQKNQPQHF,TGTGCCAGTAGTACCCAAAAAAATCAGCCCCAGCATTTT
TRBV7-9,TRBJ2-3,NA,few,CASSLRGVGTDTQYF,TGTGCCAGCAGCTTAAGAGGGGTCGGCACAGATACGCAGTATTTT
TRBV12-3/TRBV12-4,TRBJ2-4,NA,many,CASSFDRKNIQYF,TGTGCCAGCAGTTTTGACAGAAAAAACATTCAGTACTTC
TRBV7-2,TRBJ2-5,NA,many,CASSTGRETQYF,TGTGCCAGCAGTACGGGGCGGGAGACCCAGTACTTC
TRBV25-1,TRBJ2-7,NA,many,CASSDREAYEQYF,TGTGCCAGCAGTGACAGGGAAGCCTACGAGCAGTACTTC
TRBV11-3,TRBJ2-1,NA,many,CASSLAGTLNYNEQFF,TGTGCCAGCAGCTTAGCTGGGACTTTGAATTACAATGAGCAGTTCTTC
TRBV5-1,TRBJ1-1,NA,many,CASSLGARTWNTEAFF,TGCGCCAGCAGCTTGGGTGCCCGAACCTGGAACACTGAAGCTTTCTTT
TRBV4-1,TRBJ2-5,TRBD1,many,CASSQDRAMETQYF,TGCGCCAGCAGCCAGGACAGGGCGATGGAGACCCAGTACTTC
TRBV12-3/TRBV12-4,TRBJ1-5,NA,many,CASSLRGAGEPQHF,TGTGCCAGCAGTTTAAGAGGGGCAGGTGAGCCCCAGCATTTT
TRBV10-2,TRBJ2-1,TRBD2,once,CASSGTSGGRINEQFF,TGCGCCAGCAGTGGGACTAGCGGGGGGAGAATAAATGAGCAGTTCTTC
TRBV20-1,TRBJ1-1,NA,few,CSARPGTEAFF,TGCAGTGCTAGACCAGGGACTGAAGCTTTCTTT
TRBV12-3/TRBV12-4,TRBJ2-2,TRBD2,many,CASSLTSGAGELFF,TGTGCCAGCAGTTTGACTAGCGGGGCCGGGGAGCTGTTTTTT
TRBV6-1,TRBJ1-2,NA,few,CASSEEGIVSNYGYTF,TGTGCCAGCAGTGAAGAGGGAATCGTCTCTAACTATGGCTACACCTTC
TRBV18,TRBJ2-2,NA,few,CASSPLEGGLTGELFF,TGTGCCAGCTCACCACTTGAGGGAGGACTCACCGGGGAGCTGTTTTTT
TRBV2,TRBJ2-5,TRBD1,NA,CAGALDRQETQYF,TGTGCCGGCGCCCTGGACAGGCAAGAGACCCAGTACTTC
TRBV5-5,TRBJ1-6,NA,many,CASRGSIDSPLHF,TGTGCCAGCAGAGGTTCAATCGACTCACCCCTCCACTTT
TRBV28,TRBJ2-6,NA,few,CASSPGEAGANVLTF,TGTGCCAGCAGTCCCGGTGAGGCTGGGGCCAACGTCCTGACTTTC
TRBV11-2,TRBJ1-2,NA,few,CASSLAQTVNYGYTF,TGTGCCAGCAGCCTAGCCCAGACGGTTAACTATGGCTACACCTTC
TRBV11-2,TRBJ2-1,NA,NA,CASSFRTSDNEQFF,TGTGCCAGCAGCTTCAGGACCTCCGACAATGAGCAGTTCTTC
TRBV3-1,TRBJ2-3,TRBD2,few,CASSKEAGVGADTQYF,TGTGCCAGCAGCAAGGAAGCGGGAGTGGGTGCAGATACGCAGTATTTT
TRBV4-3,TRBJ2-1,TRBD2,few,CASSQETSWEQFF,TGCGCCAGCAGCCAGGAGACTAGCTGGGAGCAGTTCTTC